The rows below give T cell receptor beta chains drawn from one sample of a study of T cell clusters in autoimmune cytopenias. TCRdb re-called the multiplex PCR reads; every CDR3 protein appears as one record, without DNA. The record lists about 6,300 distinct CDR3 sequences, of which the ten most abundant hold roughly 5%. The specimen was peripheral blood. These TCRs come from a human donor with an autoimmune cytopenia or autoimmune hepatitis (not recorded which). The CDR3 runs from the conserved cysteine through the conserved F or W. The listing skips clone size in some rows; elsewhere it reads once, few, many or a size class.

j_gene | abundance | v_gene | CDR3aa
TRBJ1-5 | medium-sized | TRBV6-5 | CASTPRDGLPQHF
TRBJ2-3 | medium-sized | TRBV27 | CATTRTWGADTQYF
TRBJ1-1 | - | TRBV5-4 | CASSLEVDRLGAFF
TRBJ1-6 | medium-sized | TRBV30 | CAWSVGNSPLHF
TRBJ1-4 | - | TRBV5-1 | CASSAGQAATNEKLFF
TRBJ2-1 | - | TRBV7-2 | CASSFPRFEQFF
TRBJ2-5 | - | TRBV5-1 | CASSLEGGRETQYF
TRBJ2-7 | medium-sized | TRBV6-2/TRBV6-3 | CASSTATRYPNYEQYF
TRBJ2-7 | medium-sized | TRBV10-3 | CAISGTDFSYEQYF
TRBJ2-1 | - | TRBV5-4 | CASSTGLRAQFF
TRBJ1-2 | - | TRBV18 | CASSGTGGSGAGYTF
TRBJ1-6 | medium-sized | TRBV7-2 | CASSLQGAPGNSPLHF
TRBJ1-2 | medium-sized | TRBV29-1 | CSAVRQNYGYTF
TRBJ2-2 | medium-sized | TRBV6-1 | CASSEWMLGHKNTGELFF
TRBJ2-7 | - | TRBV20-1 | CSAPPGQGYEQYF
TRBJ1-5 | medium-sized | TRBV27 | CASSSDGDDQPQHF
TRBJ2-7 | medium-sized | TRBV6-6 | CASRPGTGHRAGSYEQYF
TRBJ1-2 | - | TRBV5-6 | CASSILGQGGYGYTF
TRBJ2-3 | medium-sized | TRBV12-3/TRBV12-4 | CASSLTGGTDTQYF
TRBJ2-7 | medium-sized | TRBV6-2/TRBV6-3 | CASSYAGIGSYEQYF
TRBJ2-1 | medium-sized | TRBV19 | CASGVPYNEQFF
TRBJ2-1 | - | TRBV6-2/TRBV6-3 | CASREGGGSYNEQFF
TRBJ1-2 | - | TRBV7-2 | CASSSTGLGGYTF
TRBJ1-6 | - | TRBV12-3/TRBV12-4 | CASSLSGTWDSPLHF
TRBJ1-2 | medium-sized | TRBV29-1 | CSVDTGDVNNYGYTF
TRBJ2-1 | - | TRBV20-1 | CSARLVTYNEQFF
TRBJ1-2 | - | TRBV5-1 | CASSLDGAPGYGYTF
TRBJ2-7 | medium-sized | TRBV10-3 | CAISTLTGSSYEQYF
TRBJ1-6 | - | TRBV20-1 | CSARDLRETWSPLHF
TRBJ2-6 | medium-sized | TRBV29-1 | CSVSGQSGANVLTF
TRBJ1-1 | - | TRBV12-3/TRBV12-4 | CASLRREGEAFF
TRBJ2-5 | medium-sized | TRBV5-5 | CASRASGGTETQYF
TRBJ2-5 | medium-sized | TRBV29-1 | CSVVPTGETQYF
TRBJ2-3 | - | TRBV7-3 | CASRRTGSTDTQYF
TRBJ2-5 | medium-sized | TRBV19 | CASTGSGGAEETQYF
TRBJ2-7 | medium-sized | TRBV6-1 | CASSEGPSSYEQYF
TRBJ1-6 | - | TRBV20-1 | CSASSGDRKNSPLHF
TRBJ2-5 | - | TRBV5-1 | CASSLVLAGGPGETQYF
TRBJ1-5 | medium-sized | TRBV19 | CASSIWTGDQPQHF
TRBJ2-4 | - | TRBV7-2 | CASSGGQGGGNIQYF
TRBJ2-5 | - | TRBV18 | CASSPPGRAGETQYF
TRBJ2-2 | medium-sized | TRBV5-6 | CASSLVAGELFF
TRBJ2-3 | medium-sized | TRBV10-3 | CAISESASGGGDTQYF
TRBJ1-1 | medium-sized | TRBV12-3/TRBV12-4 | CASSQQGRNTEAFF
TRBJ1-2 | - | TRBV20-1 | CSAEEYNYGYTF
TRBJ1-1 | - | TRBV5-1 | CASSLGGAFEAFF
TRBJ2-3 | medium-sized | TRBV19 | CASSIMGHTDTQYF